This TCR beta chain was obtained from a study of shared clonotypes between healthy human individuals. Study context: Sampling drew on donors who were two women and a few men aged 18 to 49. Whole-study findings and limits: Non-shared clonotypes were found to have lower generation probabilities than the clonotypes that were shared by all four of the sorted-subset donors.

Concerning this clone: Its antigen is not known.

The naive CD8 subset, CD45RO-negative cells positively selected for CCR7, excluded terminally differentiated effector memory CD45RA+ cells. Healthy adults negative for HIV, lacking recent acute infections or vaccinations, served as donors. V was cut by 6 bases and J by 3 bases, with 12 bases left in between. Germline lookup yields CDR1 MDHEN and CDR2 SYDVKM. The CDR3 has 13 amino acids. The authors distributed each subset's genomic DNA evenly over several immunoSEQ plates. Assay used: immunoSEQ multiplex PCR; TCRdb lists only in-frame clones, some missing. The table has hundreds of thousands of clones, 85% to 95% seen once.

The sequencing input was naive CD8+ T cells sorted from blood. The receptor was derived from a woman aged 30 to 39 in good health. This sequence joins TRBV28 and TRBJ2-7; no reliable D call. The CDR3 protein is CASSPPRIYEQYF. In DNA form, the CDR3 reads TGTGCCAGCAGCCCTCCCAGGATCTACGAGCAGTACTTC.